This T cell receptor (beta chain) derives from a study of cytomegalovirus exposure and HLA in healthy donors. Study-level points and caveats: According to a later analysis, most TCR beta chains associated with CMV appeared HLA-restricted. TCR beta V segments were, for the most part, productive about 90% or about 30% of the time in an earlier analysis.

Regarding this clone: Its matching antigen is unknown.

Samples came from healthy bone marrow donors. The V and J ends lost 4 bases and 8 bases, in that order; junction bases with no gene match: 3. Germline V gives CDR1 KGHSH, CDR2 LQKENI. The CDR3 consists of 14 residues. Amplification used 60 Vbeta primers and 13 Jbeta primers. Only in-frame clones appear in the TCRdb table, and some are missing; sequencing was by immunoSEQ multiplex PCR. The table records some 200,000 clones, around 83% of them present only once. The genes are TRBV18 and TRBJ1-6; TRBD1 agrees at 9 bases. Sequencing was performed on PBMCs. The origin of this receptor is a young woman in good health and CMV-seronegative. CDR3 nucleotides: TGTGCCAGCTCACGGACAGGGGAGTATTCACCCCTCCACTTT. As protein: CASSRTGEYSPLHF.